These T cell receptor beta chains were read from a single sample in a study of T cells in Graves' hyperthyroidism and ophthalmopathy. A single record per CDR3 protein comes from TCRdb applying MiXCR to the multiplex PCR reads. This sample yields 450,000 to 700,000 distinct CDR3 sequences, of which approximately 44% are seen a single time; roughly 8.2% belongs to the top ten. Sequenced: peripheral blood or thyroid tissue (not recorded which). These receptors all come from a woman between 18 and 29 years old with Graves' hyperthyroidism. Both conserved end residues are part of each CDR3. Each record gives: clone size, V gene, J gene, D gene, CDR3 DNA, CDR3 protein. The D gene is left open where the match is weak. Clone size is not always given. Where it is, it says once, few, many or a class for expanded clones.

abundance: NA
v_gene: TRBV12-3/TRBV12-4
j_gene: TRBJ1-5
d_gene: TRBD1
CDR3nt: TGTGCCAGCAGTTCCTATGGAGGTGGGGGACAGGGGGCCTCCAATCAGCCCCAGCATTTT
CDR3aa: CASSSYGGGGQGASNQPQHF

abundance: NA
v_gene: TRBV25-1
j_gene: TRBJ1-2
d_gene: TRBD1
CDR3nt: TGTGCCAGCAGTGAAGTGGGGCGACAGGGTGGCTACACCTTC
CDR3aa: CASSEVGRQGGYTF

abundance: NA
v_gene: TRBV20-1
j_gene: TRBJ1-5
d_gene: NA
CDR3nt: TGCAGTGCTAGAGGGGTGGGGGGCAGCAATCAGCCCCAGCATTTT
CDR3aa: CSARGVGGSNQPQHF

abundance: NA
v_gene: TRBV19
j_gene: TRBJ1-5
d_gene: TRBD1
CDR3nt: TGTGCCAGTGGGCCGGGACAGACCCAAGAGACCCAGCATTTT
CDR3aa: CASGPGQTQETQHF

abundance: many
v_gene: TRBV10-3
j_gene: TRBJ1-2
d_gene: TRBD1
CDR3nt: TGTGCCATCAGTGAGACTGACAGGGAAGCTAACTATGGCTACACCTTC
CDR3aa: CAISETDREANYGYTF

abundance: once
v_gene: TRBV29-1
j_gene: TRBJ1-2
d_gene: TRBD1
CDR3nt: TGCAGCAGCGGAGGACAGGGGACCGGTAACTATGGCTACACCTTC
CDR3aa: CSSGGQGTGNYGYTF

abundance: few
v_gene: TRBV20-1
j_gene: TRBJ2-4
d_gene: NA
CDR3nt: TGCAGTGCTAGAGTACTTAAAGTTCAGTACTTC
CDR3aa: CSARVLKVQYF

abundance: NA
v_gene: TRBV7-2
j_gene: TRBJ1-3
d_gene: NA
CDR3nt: TGTGCCAGCAGCAGAGCAGGAAACACCATATATTTT
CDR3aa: CASSRAGNTIYF

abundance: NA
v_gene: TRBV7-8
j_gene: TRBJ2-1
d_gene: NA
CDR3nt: TGTGCCAGCAGCTTAGGTGGCCGGATTTCCTACAATGAGCAGTTCTTC
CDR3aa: CASSLGGRISYNEQFF

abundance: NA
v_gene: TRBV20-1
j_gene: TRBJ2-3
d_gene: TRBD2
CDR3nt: TGCAGTGCTAGAACGGGGGGGTTGGCAGATACGCAGTATTTT
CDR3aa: CSARTGGLADTQYF

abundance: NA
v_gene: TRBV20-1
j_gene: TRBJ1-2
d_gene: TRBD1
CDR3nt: TGCAGTGCTAGAGACCTGGGGACAGGGGGCTATGGCTACACCTTC
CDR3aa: CSARDLGTGGYGYTF

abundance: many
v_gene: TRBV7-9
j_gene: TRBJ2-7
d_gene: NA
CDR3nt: TGTGCCAGCAGCTTAAAACCCTACGAGCAGTACTTC
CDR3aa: CASSLKPYEQYF

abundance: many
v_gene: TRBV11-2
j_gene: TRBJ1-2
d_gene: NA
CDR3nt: TGTGCCAGCAGCTTAGAATCGGTTCCTCTCTCAGGAGGCTACACCTTC
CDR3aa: CASSLESVPLSGGYTF

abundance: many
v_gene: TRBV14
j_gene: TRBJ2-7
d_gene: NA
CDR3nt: TGTGCCAGCAGCGACGTGGAGGGATACGAGCAGTACTTC
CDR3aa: CASSDVEGYEQYF

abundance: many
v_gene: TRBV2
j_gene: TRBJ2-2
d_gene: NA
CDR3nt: TGTGCCAGCAGTGACCCAAGCGGGGAGCTGTTTTTT
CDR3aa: CASSDPSGELFF

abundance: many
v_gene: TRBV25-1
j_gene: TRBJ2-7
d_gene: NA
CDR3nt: TGTGCCAGCAGTGACGGGACATTGGAGTTC
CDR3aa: CASSDGTLEF

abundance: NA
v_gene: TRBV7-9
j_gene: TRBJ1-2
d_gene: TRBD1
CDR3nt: TGTGCCGGCAGCTTAGGTACAGGGGGCAATGGCTACACCTTC
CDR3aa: CAGSLGTGGNGYTF

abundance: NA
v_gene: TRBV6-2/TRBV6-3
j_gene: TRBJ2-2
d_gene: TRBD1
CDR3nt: TGTGCCAGCAGTTACTCTGTCGGGACAGGAGAGCTGTTTTTT
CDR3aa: CASSYSVGTGELFF

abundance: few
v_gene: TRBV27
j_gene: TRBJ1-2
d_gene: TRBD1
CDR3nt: TGTGCCAGCAGTCGTACAGGGGATTCGGGCTATGGCTACACCTTC
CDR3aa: CASSRTGDSGYGYTF

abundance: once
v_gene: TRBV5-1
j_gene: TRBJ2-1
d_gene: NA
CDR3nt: TGCGCCAGCAGCTTTCCGGGGGACACACAACGAGTCTCCTACAATGAGCAGTTCTTC
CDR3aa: CASSFPGDTQRVSYNEQFF

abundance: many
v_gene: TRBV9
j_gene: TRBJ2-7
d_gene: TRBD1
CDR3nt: TGTGCCAGCAGCTTAGATGGGACAGAGTCCTACGAGCAGTACTTC
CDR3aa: CASSLDGTESYEQYF

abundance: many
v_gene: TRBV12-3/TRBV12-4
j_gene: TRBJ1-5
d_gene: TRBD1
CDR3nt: TGTGCCAGCAGTTTTACAGGGGGAAATCAGCCCCAGCATTTT
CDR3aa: CASSFTGGNQPQHF

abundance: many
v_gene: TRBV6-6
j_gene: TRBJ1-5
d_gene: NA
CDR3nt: TGTGCCAGCAGTTACGTACAGCAGCCCCAGCATTTT
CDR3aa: CASSYVQQPQHF

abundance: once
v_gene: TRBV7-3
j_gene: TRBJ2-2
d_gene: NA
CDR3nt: TGTGCCAGCAGCCCACCCGCGCGGTGGGAGCTGTTTTTT
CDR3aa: CASSPPARWELFF

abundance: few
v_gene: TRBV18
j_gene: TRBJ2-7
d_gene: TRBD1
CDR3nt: TGTGCCAGCTCACCCCCCGGCAGGGGGACCTACGAGCAGTACTTC
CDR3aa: CASSPPGRGTYEQYF

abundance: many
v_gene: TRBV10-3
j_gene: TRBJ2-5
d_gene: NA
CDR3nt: TGTGCCATCAGTTCACAGGCTACCCCAGGGGTAGAGACCCAGTACTTC
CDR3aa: CAISSQATPGVETQYF

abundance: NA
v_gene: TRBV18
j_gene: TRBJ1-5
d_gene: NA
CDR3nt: TGTGCCAGCTCAACGGCGATAAATCAGCCCCAGCATTTT
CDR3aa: CASSTAINQPQHF

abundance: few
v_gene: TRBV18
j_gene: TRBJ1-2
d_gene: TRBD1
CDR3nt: TGTGCCAGCTCACCAGGGGACAGGTTAGGCTATGGCTACACCTTC
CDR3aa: CASSPGDRLGYGYTF

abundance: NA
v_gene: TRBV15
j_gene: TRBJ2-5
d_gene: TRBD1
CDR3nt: TGTGCCACCAGCGACAGGGTCGTGGAGACCCAGTACTTC
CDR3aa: CATSDRVVETQYF

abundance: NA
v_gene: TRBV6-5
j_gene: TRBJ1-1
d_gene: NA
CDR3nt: TGTGCCAGCAGTTACGGGAGGATCAGCACTGAAGCTTTCTTT
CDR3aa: CASSYGRISTEAFF

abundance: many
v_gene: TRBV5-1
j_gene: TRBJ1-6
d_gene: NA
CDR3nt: TGCGCCAGCAGCTTGGGAGACAACCATTATCGGGCCCTCCACTTT
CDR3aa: CASSLGDNHYRALHF

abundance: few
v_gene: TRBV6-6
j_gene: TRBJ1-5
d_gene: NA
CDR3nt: TGTGCCAGCAGTTTAAGGGGTTTCGTTGATCAGCCCCAGCATTTT
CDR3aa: CASSLRGFVDQPQHF

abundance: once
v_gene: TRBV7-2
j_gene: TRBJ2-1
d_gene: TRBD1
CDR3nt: TGTGCCAGCAGCACCTCTCCGGGACAGCGAAAGGATGAGCAGTTCTTC
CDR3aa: CASSTSPGQRKDEQFF

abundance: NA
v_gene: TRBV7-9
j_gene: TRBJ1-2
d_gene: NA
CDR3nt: TGTGCCAGCAGCGCAAGACCGGGACAACTATATGGCTACACCTTC
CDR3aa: CASSARPGQLYGYTF

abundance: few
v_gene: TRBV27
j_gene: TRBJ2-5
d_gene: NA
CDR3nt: TGTGCCAGCAGTTTAACACAGGGAAGTAGGGAGACCCAGTACTTC
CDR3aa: CASSLTQGSRETQYF

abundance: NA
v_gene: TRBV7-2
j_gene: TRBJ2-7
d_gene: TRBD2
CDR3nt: TGTGCCAGCAGCCAATGGGGGACTAGCGGTTTCTCCTACGAGCAGTACTTC
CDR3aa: CASSQWGTSGFSYEQYF

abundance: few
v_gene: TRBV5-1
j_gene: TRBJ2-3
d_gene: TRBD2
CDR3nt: TGCGCCAGCAGCTTACCTTACCCTCCTAGCGGGCTCACAGATACGCAGTATTTT
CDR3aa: CASSLPYPPSGLTDTQYF

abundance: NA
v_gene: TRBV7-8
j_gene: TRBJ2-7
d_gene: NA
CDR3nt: TGTGCCAGCAGCTTAGCGGCGGGACGGGTCCTCAACAATGAGCAGTACTTC
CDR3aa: CASSLAAGRVLNNEQYF

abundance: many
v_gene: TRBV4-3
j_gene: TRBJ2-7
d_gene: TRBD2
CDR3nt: TGCGCCAGCAGCCTGACTAGCGACCACTCCTACGAGCAGTACTTC
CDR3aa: CASSLTSDHSYEQYF

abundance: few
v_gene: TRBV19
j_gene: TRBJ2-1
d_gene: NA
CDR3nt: TGTGCCAGTAGTATGGGGCACGAGCAGTTCTTC
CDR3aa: CASSMGHEQFF

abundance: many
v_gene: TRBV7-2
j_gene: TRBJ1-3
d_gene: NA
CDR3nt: TGTGCCAGCAGCTTAGTGGGCAGGGGATCAGGAAACACCATATATTTT
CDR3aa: CASSLVGRGSGNTIYF

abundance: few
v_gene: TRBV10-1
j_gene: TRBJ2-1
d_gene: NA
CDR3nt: TGCGCCAGCAGTGAAGGGCGGGGAGTGCGGTACAATGAGCAGTTCTTC
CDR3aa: CASSEGRGVRYNEQFF

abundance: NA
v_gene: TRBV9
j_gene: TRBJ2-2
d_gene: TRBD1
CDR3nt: TGTGCCAGCAGCGTACAAGGGGGCGTCGGAACCGGGGAGCTGTTTTTT
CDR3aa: CASSVQGGVGTGELFF

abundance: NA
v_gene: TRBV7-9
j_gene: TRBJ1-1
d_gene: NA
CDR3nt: TGTGCCAGCAGTTCCCTAGCGGGACAGAACACTGAAGCTTTCTTT
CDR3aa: CASSSLAGQNTEAFF

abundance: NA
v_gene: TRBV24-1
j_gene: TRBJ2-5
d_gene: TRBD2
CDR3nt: TGTGCCACCAGTGACGCTAGCGGGCAAGAGACCCAGTACTTC
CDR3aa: CATSDASGQETQYF

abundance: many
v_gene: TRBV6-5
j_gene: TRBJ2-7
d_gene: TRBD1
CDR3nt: TGTGCCAGCACAGCCGGGACAGGGGAAGAGCAGTACTTC
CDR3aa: CASTAGTGEEQYF

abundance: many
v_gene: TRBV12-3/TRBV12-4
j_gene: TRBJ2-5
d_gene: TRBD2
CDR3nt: TGTGCCAGCACCGATCAGATGACTAGCGGGCAAGAGACCCAGTACTTC
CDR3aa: CASTDQMTSGQETQYF

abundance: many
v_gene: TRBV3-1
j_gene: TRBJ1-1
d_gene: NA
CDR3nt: TGTGCCAGCAGGGCGACTGGCGCTGAAGCTTTCTTT
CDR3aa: CASRATGAEAFF

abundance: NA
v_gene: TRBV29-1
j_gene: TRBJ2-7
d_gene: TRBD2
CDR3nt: TGCAGCGTTGAAGTCTGCCTAGCGGGATCCTACGAGCAGTACTTC
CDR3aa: CSVEVCLAGSYEQYF

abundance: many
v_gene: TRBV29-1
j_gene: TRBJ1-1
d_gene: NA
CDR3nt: TGCAGCGTTGAAGGCCAACCGAACACTGAAGCTTTCTTT
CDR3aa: CSVEGQPNTEAFF

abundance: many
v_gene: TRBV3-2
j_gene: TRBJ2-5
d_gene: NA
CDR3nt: TGTGCCAGCAGTCACCCCCAAGAGACCCAGTACTTC
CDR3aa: CASSHPQETQYF

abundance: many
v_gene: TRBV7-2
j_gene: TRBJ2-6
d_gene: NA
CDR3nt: TGTGCCAGCAGCCCCCCCCATTCTGGGGCCAACGTCCTGACTTTC
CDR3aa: CASSPPHSGANVLTF

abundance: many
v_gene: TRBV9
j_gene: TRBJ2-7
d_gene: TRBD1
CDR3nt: TGTGCCAGCAGCTCGAGGGGGCTGGGGTACGAGCAGTACTTC
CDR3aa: CASSSRGLGYEQYF

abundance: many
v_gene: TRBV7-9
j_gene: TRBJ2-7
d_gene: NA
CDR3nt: TGTGCCAGCAGTCAAGAGGTTTCAAGGACTGTCTCCTACGAGCAGTACTTC
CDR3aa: CASSQEVSRTVSYEQYF

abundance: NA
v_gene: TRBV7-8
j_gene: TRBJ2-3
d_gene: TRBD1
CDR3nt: TGTGCCAGCAGCTTATGGACAGGGGGCCCAGATACGCAGTATTTT
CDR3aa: CASSLWTGGPDTQYF

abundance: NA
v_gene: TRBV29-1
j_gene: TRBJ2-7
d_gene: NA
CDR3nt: TGCAGCGTTGCGGTAGGGGCAGGCTCCTACGAGCAGTACTTC
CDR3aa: CSVAVGAGSYEQYF

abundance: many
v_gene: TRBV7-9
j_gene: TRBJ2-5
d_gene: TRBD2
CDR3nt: TGTGCCAGCAGCTTTGGACCTAGGGTGGGAGGGGAGACCCAGTACTTC
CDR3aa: CASSFGPRVGGETQYF